This T cell receptor (beta chain) was captured in a study of post-analysis software for immune sequencing data. The wider study: The study covered relapsing-remitting, secondary progressive and progressive-relapsing courses of multiple sclerosis.

Study-level findings and limits: Multiple sclerosis patients showed significantly lower normalized Chao1 diversity than controls did. TRBV5-6, TRBV5-1 and TRBV20-1 belonged to a set of about 5 TRBV segments that were more frequent in patients than controls.

The germline V and J ends were trimmed by 7 bases and 8 bases, with 23 bases remaining between them. The length of the CDR3 is 14 residues. Germline CDR1 and CDR2: SQVTM and ANQGSEA. Every TCR beta cDNA library bore unique molecular identifiers. TCRdb itself ran the PCR reads through MiXCR, one entry per CDR3 protein. The sample yields about 260,000 distinct CDR3 sequences, 36% seen once. This clonotype occurred a few times. Its antigen is as yet unknown. The sequence came from a girl between 5 and 17 years old with multiple sclerosis. The rearrangement uses TRBV29-1 and TRBJ1-2, with D perhaps TRBD1 (5 bases). The sample taken for sequencing was blood. CDR3 DNA sequence: TGCAGCGCGGATTACGCCTCCTCTGGGGGAGGCTACACCTTC. Amino acid sequence: CSADYASSGGGYTF.